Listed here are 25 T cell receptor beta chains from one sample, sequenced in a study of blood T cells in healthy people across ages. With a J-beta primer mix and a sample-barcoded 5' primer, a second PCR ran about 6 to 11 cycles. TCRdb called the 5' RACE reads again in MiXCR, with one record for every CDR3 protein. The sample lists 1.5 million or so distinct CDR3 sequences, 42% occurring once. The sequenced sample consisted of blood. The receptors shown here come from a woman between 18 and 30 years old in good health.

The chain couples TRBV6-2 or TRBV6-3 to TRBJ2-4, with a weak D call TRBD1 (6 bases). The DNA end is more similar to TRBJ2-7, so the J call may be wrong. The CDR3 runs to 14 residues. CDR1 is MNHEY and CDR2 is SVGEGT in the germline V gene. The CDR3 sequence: CASRTQGNGYEQYF. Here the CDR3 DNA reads TGTGCCAGCAGGACTCAGGGGAATGGCTACGAGCAGTACTTC.

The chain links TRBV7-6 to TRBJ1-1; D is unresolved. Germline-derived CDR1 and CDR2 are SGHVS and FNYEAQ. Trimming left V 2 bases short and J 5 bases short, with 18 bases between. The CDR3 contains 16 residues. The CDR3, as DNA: TGTGCCAGCAGCTTATCGGAAAGGTTGGGATGGACTGAAGCTTTCTTT. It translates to CASSLSERLGWTEAFF.

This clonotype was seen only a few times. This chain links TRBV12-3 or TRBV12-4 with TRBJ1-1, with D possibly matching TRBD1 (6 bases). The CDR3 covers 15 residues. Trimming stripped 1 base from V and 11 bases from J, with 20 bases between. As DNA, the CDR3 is TGTGCCAGCAGTTTAGGGGCAGGGGTTATAAAGGGGGCTTTCTTT. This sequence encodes CASSLGAGVIKGAFF.

CDR3 sequence (DNA): TGTGCTAGTGGTTTCGGGCGAGGTTCATTTACCGGGGAGCTGTTTTTT. This codes for CASGFGRGSFTGELFF. The rearrangement links TRBV12-5 to TRBJ2-2, with D uncertain. Germline assignment: CDR1 LGHNT and CDR2 FRNRAP. Trimming took 3 bases from V and 5 from J, leaving 16 bases between them. This CDR3 spans 16 amino acids.

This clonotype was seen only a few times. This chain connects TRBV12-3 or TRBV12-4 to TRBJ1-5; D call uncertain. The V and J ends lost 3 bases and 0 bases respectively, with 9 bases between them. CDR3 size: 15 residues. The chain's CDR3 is CASSFGGNSNQPQHF. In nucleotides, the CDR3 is TGTGCCAGCAGTTTTGGCGGTAATAGCAATCAGCCCCAGCATTTT.

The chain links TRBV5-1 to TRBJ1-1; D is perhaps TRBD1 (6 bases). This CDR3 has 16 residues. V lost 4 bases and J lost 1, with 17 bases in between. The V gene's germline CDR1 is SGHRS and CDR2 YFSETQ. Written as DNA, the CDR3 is TGCGCCAGCAGCCCCCCCGTCGGGGGCCGGAACACTGAAGCTTTCTTT. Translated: CASSPPVGGRNTEAFF.

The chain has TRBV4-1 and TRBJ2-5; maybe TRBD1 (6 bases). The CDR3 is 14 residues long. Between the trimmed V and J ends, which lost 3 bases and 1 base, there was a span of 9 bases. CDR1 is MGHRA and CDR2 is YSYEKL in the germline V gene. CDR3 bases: TGCGCCAGCAGCCATTGGGACACCCAAGAGACCCAGTACTTC. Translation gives CASSHWDTQETQYF.

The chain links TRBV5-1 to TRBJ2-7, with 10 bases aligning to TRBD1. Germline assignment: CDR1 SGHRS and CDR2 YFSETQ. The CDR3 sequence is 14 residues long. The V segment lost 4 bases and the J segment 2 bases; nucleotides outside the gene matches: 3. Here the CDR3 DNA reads TGCGCCAGCAGCGGGACAGGGGCGACCTACGAGCAGTACTTC. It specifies CASSGTGATYEQYF.

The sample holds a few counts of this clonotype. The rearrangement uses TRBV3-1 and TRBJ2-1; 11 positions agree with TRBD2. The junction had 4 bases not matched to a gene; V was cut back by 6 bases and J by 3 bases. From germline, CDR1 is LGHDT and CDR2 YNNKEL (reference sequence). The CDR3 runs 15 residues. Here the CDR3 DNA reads TGTGCCAGCAGACTAACTAGCGGGGGCTACAATGAGCAGTTCTTC. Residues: CASRLTSGGYNEQFF.

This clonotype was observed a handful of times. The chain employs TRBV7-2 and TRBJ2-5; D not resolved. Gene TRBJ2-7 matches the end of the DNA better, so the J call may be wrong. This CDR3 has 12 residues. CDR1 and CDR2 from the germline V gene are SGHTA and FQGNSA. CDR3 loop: CASSFGLFEQYF. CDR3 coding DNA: TGTGCCAGCAGCTTCGGCCTATTCGAGCAGTACTTC.

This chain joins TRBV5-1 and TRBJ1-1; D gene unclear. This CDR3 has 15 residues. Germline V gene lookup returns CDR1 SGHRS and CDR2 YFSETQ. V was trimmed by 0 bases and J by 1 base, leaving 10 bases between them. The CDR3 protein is CASSLVRARNTEAFF. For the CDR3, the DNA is TGCGCCAGCAGCTTGGTGAGGGCCAGGAACACTGAAGCTTTCTTT.

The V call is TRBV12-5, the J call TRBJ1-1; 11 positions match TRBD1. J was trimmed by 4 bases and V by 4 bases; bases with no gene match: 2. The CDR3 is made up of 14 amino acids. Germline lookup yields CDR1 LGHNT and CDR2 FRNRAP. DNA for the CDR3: TGTGCTAGTGGTTCCGGGACAGGGGGCACTGAAGCTTTCTTT. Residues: CASGSGTGGTEAFF.

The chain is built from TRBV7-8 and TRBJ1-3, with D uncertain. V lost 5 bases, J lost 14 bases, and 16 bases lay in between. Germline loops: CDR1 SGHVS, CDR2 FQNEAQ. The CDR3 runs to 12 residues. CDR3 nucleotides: TGTGCCAGCAGCCCTTCCGACCGGGCCTTATATTTT. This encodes CASSPSDRALYF.

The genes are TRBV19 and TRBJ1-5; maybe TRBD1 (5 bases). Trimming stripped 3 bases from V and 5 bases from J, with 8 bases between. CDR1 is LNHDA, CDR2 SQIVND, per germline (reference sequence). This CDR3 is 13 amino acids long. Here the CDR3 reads CASSIGGDQPQHF. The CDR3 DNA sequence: TGTGCCAGTAGTATCGGAGGGGATCAGCCCCAGCATTTT.

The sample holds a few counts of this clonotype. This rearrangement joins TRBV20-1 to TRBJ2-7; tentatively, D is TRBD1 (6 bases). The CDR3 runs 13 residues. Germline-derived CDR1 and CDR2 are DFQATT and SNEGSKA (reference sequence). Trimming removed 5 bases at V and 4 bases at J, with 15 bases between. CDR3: CSALTGTLYEQYF. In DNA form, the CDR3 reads TGCAGTGCTTTAACCGGGACACTATACGAGCAGTACTTC.

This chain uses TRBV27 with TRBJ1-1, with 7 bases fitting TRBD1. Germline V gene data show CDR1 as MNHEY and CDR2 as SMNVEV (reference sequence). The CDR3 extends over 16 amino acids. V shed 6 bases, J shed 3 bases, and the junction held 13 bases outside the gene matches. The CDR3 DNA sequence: TGTGCCAGCAGCCACCGACAGGGTCGGAAAGACACTGAAGCTTTCTTT. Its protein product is CASSHRQGRKDTEAFF.

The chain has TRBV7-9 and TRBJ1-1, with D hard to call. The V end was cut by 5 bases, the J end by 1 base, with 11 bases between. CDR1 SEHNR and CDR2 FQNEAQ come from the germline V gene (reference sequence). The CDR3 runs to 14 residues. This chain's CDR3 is CASSPPPRNTEAFF. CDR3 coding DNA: TGTGCCAGCAGCCCCCCCCCCAGGAACACTGAAGCTTTCTTT.

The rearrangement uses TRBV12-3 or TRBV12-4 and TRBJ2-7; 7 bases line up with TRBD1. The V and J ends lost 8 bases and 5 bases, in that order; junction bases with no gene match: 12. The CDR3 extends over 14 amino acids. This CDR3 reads CASRNSDRSHEQYF. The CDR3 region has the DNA TGTGCCAGCCGCAACTCGGACAGGTCCCACGAGCAGTACTTC.

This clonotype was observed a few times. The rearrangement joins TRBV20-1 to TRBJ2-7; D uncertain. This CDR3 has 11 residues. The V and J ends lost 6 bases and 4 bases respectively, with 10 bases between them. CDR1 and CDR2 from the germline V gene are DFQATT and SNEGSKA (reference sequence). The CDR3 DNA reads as TGCAGTGCCAGCCAATTATACGAGCAGTACTTC. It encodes CSASQLYEQYF.

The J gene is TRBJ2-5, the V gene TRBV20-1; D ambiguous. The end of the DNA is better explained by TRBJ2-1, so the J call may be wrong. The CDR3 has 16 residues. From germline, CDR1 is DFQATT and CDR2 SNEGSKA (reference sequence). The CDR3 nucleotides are TGCAGTGCTAGAGATATTTTGAGGCCGCCCCAAGAGACCCAGTTCTTC. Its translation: CSARDILRPPQETQFF.

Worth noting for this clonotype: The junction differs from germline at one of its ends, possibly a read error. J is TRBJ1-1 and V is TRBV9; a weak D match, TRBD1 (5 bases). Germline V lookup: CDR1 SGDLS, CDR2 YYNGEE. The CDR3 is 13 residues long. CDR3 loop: CTSNPHGGSEAFF. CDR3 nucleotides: TGTACCAGCAACCCACACGGGGGAAGTGAAGCTTTCTTT.

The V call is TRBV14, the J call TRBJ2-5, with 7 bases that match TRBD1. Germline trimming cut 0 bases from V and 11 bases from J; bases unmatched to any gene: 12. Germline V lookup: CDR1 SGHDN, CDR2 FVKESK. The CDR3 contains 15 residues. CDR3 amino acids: CASSQDRGLGLAQYF. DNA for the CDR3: TGTGCCAGCAGCCAAGATAGGGGGCTAGGATTGGCGCAGTACTTC.

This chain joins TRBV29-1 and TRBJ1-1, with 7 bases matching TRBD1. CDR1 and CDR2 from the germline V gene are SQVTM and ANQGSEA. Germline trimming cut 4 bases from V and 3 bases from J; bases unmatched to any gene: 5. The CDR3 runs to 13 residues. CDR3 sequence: CSVGTTGHTEAFF. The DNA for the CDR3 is TGCAGCGTTGGCACGACAGGGCACACTGAAGCTTTCTTT.

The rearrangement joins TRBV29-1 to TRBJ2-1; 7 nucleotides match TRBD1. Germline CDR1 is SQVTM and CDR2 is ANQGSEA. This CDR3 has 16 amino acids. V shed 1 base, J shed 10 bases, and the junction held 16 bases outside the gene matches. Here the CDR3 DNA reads TGCAGCGTTGAAGGCCCACAGGGGCTGAAGCCCTACGAGCAGTTCTTC. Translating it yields CSVEGPQGLKPYEQFF.

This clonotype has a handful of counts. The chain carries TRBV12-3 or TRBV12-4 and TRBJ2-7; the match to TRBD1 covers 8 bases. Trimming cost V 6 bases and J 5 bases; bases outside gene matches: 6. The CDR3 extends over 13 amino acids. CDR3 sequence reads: CASRLGQGNEQYF. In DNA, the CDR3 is TGTGCCAGCAGGCTCGGACAGGGCAACGAGCAGTACTTC.